The next 23 T cell receptor beta chains were all read from a single sample in a study of blood T cell repertoires in COVID-19 (dated by TCRdb to about 2020). Library preparation employed the immunoSEQ multiplex PCR assay. TCRdb limited this immuneACCESS table to in-frame rearrangements with V and J called. A share of clones is missing; checked studies link under half to unresolved V genes, and the rest is unexplained. Here the sample has 270,000 or so clones; approximately 81% occur a single time. More than 6.5% of the sample is held by the ten biggest clonotypes. Sequenced: PBMCs or T cells enriched from blood (not recorded which). The receptors shown here come from a woman between 50 and 59 years old who had been exposed to COVID-19.

The chain carries TRBV4-2 and TRBJ2-7; no reliable D call. This CDR3 has 18 residues. The V gene's germline CDR1 is LGHNA and CDR2 YNFKEQ. V was shortened by 1 base and J by 0 bases, with 19 bases between the two germline ends. CDR3 nucleotide sequence: TGTGCCAGCAGCCAAGGTTCAGGCACCTTGGTAAGCTCCTACGAGCAGTACTTC. Protein: CASSQGSGTLVSSYEQYF.

The CDR3 sequence is CASRTTSGGGSTDTQYF. DNA of the CDR3: TGTGCCAGCAGGACCACTAGCGGGGGAGGTAGCACAGATACGCAGTATTTT. The V gene is TRBV2, the J gene TRBJ2-3, with TRBD2 matching 11 bases. The germline V gene encodes CDR1 SNHLY and CDR2 FYNNEI. V lost 6 bases to trimming and J lost 0 bases; unmatched junction nucleotides: 8. This CDR3 has 17 residues. The full variable domain, rest sourced from reference TRBV2 and TRBJ2-3, is EPEVTQTPSHQVTQMGQEVILRCVPISNHLYFYWYRQILGQKVEFLVSFYNNEISEKSEIFDDQFSVERPDGSNFTLKIRSTKLEDSAMYFCASRTTSGGGSTDTQYFGPGTRLTVL.

This chain uses TRBV3-1 (or the pseudogene TRBV3-2) with TRBJ1-2, with D possibly matching TRBD1 (6 bases). CDR1 and CDR2 (germline): LGHDT, YNNKEL (reference sequence). Trimming shortened V by 3 bases and J by 2 bases, and 10 bases separated the two germline ends. This CDR3 is built from 14 residues. DNA of the CDR3: TGTGCCAGCAGCCATTCCACAGGGAACTATGGCTACACCTTC. This encodes CASSHSTGNYGYTF.

To note about this clone: Other DNA sequences in this sample translate to the same CDR3. The chain recombines TRBV19 with TRBJ1-1; no definite D call. The CDR3 extends over 14 amino acids. Trimming stripped 2 bases from V and 1 base from J, with 8 bases between. Germline V gives CDR1 LNHDA, CDR2 SQIVND (reference sequence). In nucleotides, the CDR3 is TGTGCCAGTAGTATAAGAGGAAAGAACACTGAAGCTTTCTTT. Encoded protein: CASSIRGKNTEAFF. Filled out from reference TRBV19 and TRBJ1-1, the complete variable domain reads DGGITQSPKYLFRKEGQNVTLSCEQNLNHDAMYWYRQDPGQGLRLIYYSQIVNDFQKGDIAEGYSVSREKKESFPLTVTSAQKNPTAFYLCASSIRGKNTEAFFGQGTRLTVV.

The chain employs TRBV29-1 and TRBJ1-3; D unresolved. The V end lost 6 bases, the J end lost 0 bases, and 12 bases lay between the germline ends. The CDR3 spans 14 residues. CDR1 SQVTM and CDR2 ANQGSEA come from the germline V gene. As DNA, the CDR3 is TGCAGCGTGACTGCAGCCGCCTCTGGAAACACCATATATTTT. Translating gives CSVTAAASGNTIYF.

This clone was recorded a few times. V and J are TRBV25-1 and TRBJ1-1; possible D gene TRBD1, 6 bases. Trimming stripped 7 bases from V and 0 bases from J, with 9 bases between. The CDR3 is 13 amino acids. CDR1 is MGHDK and CDR2 is SYGVNS in the germline V gene. CDR3 loop: CASKGVLNTEAFF. In DNA, the CDR3 is TGTGCCAGCAAGGGGGTTCTGAACACTGAAGCTTTCTTT.

This chain connects TRBV7-9 to TRBJ1-2, with TRBD1 identical over 7 bases. The V gene's germline CDR1 is SEHNR and CDR2 FQNEAQ (reference sequence). V trimming: 0 bases; J trimming: 6 bases; junction bases outside the gene matches: 7. This CDR3 has 15 amino acids. In DNA, the CDR3 is TGTGCCAGCAGCTTAGCGACGACAGGGCGGAATGGCTACACCTTC. It encodes CASSLATTGRNGYTF. Looking up the rest from reference TRBV7-9 and TRBJ1-2 gives the full variable domain: DTGVSQNPRHKITKRGQNVTFRCDPISEHNRLYWYRQTLGQGPEFLTYFQNEAQLEKSRLLSDRFSAERPKGSFSTLEIQRTEQGDSAMYLCASSLATTGRNGYTFGSGTRLTVV.

This chain joins TRBV27 and TRBJ2-1; the D gene is possibly TRBD1 (6 bases). This CDR3 comprises 13 residues. Germline lookup yields CDR1 MNHEY and CDR2 SMNVEV (reference sequence). With 6 bases removed from V and 3 bases from J, the gap between germline ends came to 9 bases. CDR3 nucleotides: TGTGCCAGCAGCCGGACAGTCTACAATGAGCAGTTCTTC. This encodes CASSRTVYNEQFF.

The J gene is TRBJ2-1, the V gene TRBV5-5, with TRBD1 matching 10 bases. Per the germline V gene, CDR1 is SGHKS and CDR2 is YYEKEE (reference sequence). The length of the CDR3 is 16 residues. The junction had 9 bases not matched to a gene; V was cut back by 4 bases and J by 5 bases. The CDR3 DNA follows: TGTGCCAGCAGCCCTAGGGACAGGGGATTCGACAATGAGCAGTTCTTC. It codes for CASSPRDRGFDNEQFF.

This chain connects TRBV4-3 to TRBJ1-2; D not certain. The V gene's germline CDR1 is LGHNA and CDR2 YSLEER. The CDR3 runs to 16 residues. V was shortened by 0 bases and J by 5 bases, with 16 bases between the two germline ends. CDR3 sequence reads: CASSQDRTYRWYGYTF. CDR3 DNA sequence: TGCGCCAGCAGCCAAGATAGGACTTATAGGTGGTATGGCTACACCTTC.

The V and J genes are TRBV1 and TRBJ2-7; TRBD1, the D gene given by the table, was not confirmed from the DNA. TRBV1 is a pseudogene locus. The CDR3 spans 14 residues. The CDR3 DNA is TGCACCAGCCCCGGACAGGGGGTGAATTACGAGCAGTACTTC. Protein product: CTSPGQGVNYEQYF.

The chain uses TRBV7-9 and TRBJ1-2; 7 bases match TRBD1. CDR1 SEHNR and CDR2 FQNEAQ come from the germline V gene (reference sequence). This CDR3 is built from 16 residues. V shed 5 bases, J shed 6 bases, and the junction held 15 bases outside the gene matches. CDR3: CASSLFDGTASDGYTF. As DNA, the CDR3 is TGTGCCAGCAGCCTCTTCGACGGGACAGCAAGCGATGGCTACACCTTC.

The chain carries TRBV3-1 (or the pseudogene TRBV3-2) and TRBJ2-7; D is perhaps TRBD1 (6 bases). The CDR3 has 14 residues. From germline, CDR1 is LGHDT and CDR2 YNNKEL (reference sequence). The V and J ends lost 4 bases and 2 bases respectively, with 12 bases between them. The CDR3: CASSPGKGAYEQYF. The CDR3 DNA reads as TGTGCCAGCAGCCCAGGGAAGGGGGCCTACGAGCAGTACTTC.

Details on this clone: The same CDR3 can be traced to other DNA sequences in this sample. The chain is built from TRBV5-6 and TRBJ2-7; D possibly corresponds to TRBD1 (6 bases). Deletions cut 3 bases from V and 5 bases from J, with 15 bases between. Germline V gene sequence: CDR1 SGHDT, CDR2 YYEEEE. There are 14 residues in the CDR3. The CDR3 here is CASSSTGQGNEQYF. The CDR3, as DNA: TGTGCCAGCAGCTCCACGGGGCAGGGGAACGAGCAGTACTTC.

This chain uses TRBV5-5 with TRBJ1-2; D perhaps matches TRBD1 (6 bases). The CDR3 totals 16 residues. Germline CDR1 reads SGHKS; CDR2 reads YYEKEE (reference sequence). Trimming left V 0 bases short and J 0 bases short, with 12 bases between. The CDR3 here is CASSLEVGGPNYGYTF. Here the CDR3 DNA reads TGTGCCAGCAGCTTGGAGGTAGGGGGACCTAACTATGGCTACACCTTC.

This sequence joins TRBV5-4 and TRBJ1-3; no definite D call. The CDR3 covers 16 residues. V was trimmed by 1 base and J by 2 bases, leaving 13 bases between them. Germline V lookup: CDR1 SGHNT, CDR2 YYREEE (reference sequence). CDR3 sequence (DNA): TGTGCCAGCAGCTTGCCCCCGGGGAGGCCTGGAAACACCATATATTTT. Encoded protein: CASSLPPGRPGNTIYF.

This clone was seen just once. V usage is TRBV19 and J usage is TRBJ1-1; the D gene is possibly TRBD1 (6 bases). Trimming stripped 5 bases from V and 1 base from J, with 14 bases between. Germline CDR1 and CDR2: LNHDA and SQIVND (reference sequence). The CDR3 loop spans 15 amino acids. The CDR3 nucleotides read TGTGCCAGTAGTTTCCGGACAGAAGCGAACACTGAAGCTTTCTTT. Translation gives CASSFRTEANTEAFF.

This chain joins TRBV5-4 and TRBJ2-3; TRBD1 matches at 8 bases. Germline CDR1 and CDR2: SGHNT and YYREEE (reference sequence). Germline trimming cut 5 bases from V and 0 bases from J; bases unmatched to any gene: 8. The CDR3 covers 16 residues. The CDR3 here is CASSIRTGLSTDTQYF. The CDR3 DNA reads as TGTGCCAGCAGTATTCGGACAGGGCTTAGCACAGATACGCAGTATTTT.

This sequence joins TRBV4-3 and TRBJ2-1; D might be TRBD2 (6 bases). Trimming pared 4 bases from V and 8 bases from J, leaving 24 bases between. The CDR3 is 17 residues long. Germline V gene lookup returns CDR1 LGHNA and CDR2 YSLEER. The CDR3 DNA reads as TGCGCCAGCAGCCCATTCCACGAAGCTCGACTAGTTGATGAGCAGTTCTTC. Translation: CASSPFHEARLVDEQFF.

This clone was counted between two and nine times. The same CDR3 can be traced to other DNA sequences in this sample. The chain uses TRBV7-3 and TRBJ1-3; no reliable D call. V was pared by 5 bases and J by 4 bases, with 9 bases between. Germline lookup yields CDR1 SGHTA and CDR2 FQGTGA. This CDR3 is 13 amino acids long. The DNA for the CDR3 is TGTGCCAGCAGCCCCTCGGGGGGAAACACCATATATTTT. Amino acids: CASSPSGGNTIYF.

Here the CDR3 DNA reads TGTGCCAGCAGATCTACCACCGGGACATACGTTAATTCACCCCTCCACTTT. The encoded protein is CASRSTTGTYVNSPLHF. V usage is TRBV27 and J usage is TRBJ1-6; a possible D gene is TRBD1 (6 bases). The CDR3 is 17 residues long. Trimming pared 6 bases from V and 6 bases from J, leaving 21 bases between. In germline, CDR1 is MNHEY, CDR2 SMNVEV (reference sequence).

The V call is TRBV7-8, the J call TRBJ1-4; no reliable D call. CDR1 and CDR2 from the germline V gene are SGHVS and FQNEAQ. This CDR3 has 14 amino acids. V was shortened by 1 base and J by 3 bases, with 6 bases between the two germline ends. The CDR3: CASSLDLSNEKLFF. CDR3 nucleotide sequence: TGTGCCAGCAGCTTAGATCTCTCTAATGAAAAACTGTTTTTT. Drawing the rest from reference TRBV7-8 and TRBJ1-4, the complete variable domain is GAGVSQSPRYKVAKRGQDVALRCDPISGHVSLFWYQQALGQGPEFLTYFQNEAQLDKSGLPSDRFFAERPEGSVSTLKIQRTQQEDSAVYLCASSLDLSNEKLFFGSGTQLSVL.

The chain is built from TRBV28 and TRBJ2-3; TRBD2 aligns across 8 bases. The CDR3 is made up of 15 amino acids. The germline V gene has CDR1 MDHEN and CDR2 SYDVKM. V lost 3 bases to trimming and J lost 4 bases; unmatched junction nucleotides: 6. CDR3 DNA: TGTGCCAGCAGTTTTGGCGGGGGGAGAGCAGATACGCAGTATTTT. It specifies CASSFGGGRADTQYF. Full variable domain (outside the CDR3, taken from reference TRBV28 and TRBJ2-3): DVKVTQSSRYLVKRTGEKVFLECVQDMDHENMFWYRQDPGLGLRLIYFSYDVKMKEKGDIPEGYSVSREKKERFSLILESASTNQTSMYLCASSFGGGRADTQYFGPGTRLTVL.